This T cell receptor (beta chain) came from a study of cytomegalovirus exposure and HLA in healthy donors. Whole-study results and caveats: In an earlier analysis, productive rearrangement rates for most beta V segments clustered near 87% or 30%. The authors enumerated around 150 TCR beta chains as linked to cytomegalovirus.

The PCR contained 60 Vbeta and 13 Jbeta primers. TCRdb's table, derived via immunoSEQ multiplex PCR, lists solely in-frame clones and lacks some. The table includes about 230,000 clones, around nine tenths detected once. This clone appeared once. Antigen unknown. Other DNA sequences within the sample encode an identical CDR3. The CDR3 loop spans 15 amino acids. Deletions cut 2 bases from V and 0 bases from J, with 8 bases between. The V gene's germline CDR1 is MNHEY and CDR2 SVGAGI. The specimen was PBMCs. This TCR was recovered from a woman under 30 in good health and CMV-seronegative. The genes are TRBV6-5 and TRBJ1-3, with D maybe TRBD1 (6 bases). Here the CDR3 DNA reads TGTGCCAGCAGTTACAGGGGGAGCTCTGGAAACACCATATATTTT. Its translation is CASSYRGSSGNTIYF.